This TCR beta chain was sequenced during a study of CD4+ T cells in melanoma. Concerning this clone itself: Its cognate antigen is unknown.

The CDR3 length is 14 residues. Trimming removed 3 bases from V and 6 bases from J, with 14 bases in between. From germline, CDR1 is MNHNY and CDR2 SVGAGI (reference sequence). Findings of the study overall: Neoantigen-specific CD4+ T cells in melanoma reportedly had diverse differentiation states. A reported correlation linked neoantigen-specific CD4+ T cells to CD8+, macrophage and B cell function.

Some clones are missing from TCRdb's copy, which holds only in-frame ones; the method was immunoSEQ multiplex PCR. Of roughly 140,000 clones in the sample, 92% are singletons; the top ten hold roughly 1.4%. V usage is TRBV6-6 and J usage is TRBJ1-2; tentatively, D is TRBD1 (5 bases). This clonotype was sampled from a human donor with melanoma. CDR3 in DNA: TGTGCCAGCAGTTATGGAGAGGGGACGCATGGCTACACCTTC. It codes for CASSYGEGTHGYTF.